The 11 T cell receptor beta chains in this list originate from one sample, sequenced in a study of T cell repertoires in cytomegalovirus infection. TCRdb re-derived calls from the reads in MiXCR, one entry per CDR3 protein. The data contain roughly 280,000 distinct CDR3 sequences, 20% to 25% of them singletons. No antigen is known for these receptors. Specimen: cultured PBMCs, collected from culture after CMV antigen stimulation. All receptors derive from a human donor in good health (CMV status not recorded). Some clones in this sample may be carry-over from other donors' samples.

In this sample, this clonotype turned up a few times. V usage is TRBV5-1 and J usage is TRBJ2-3; the D gene is possibly TRBD1 (5 bases). The CDR3 length is 14 residues. Per germline, CDR1 SGHRS and CDR2 YFSETQ. Trimming removed 0 bases from V and 4 bases from J, with 9 bases in between. The DNA of the CDR3 is TGCGCCAGCAGCTTGGCAGGGTTCCCAGATACGCAGTATTTT. Its translation is CASSLAGFPDTQYF.

In its sample, this clonotype was seen once. A read error is possible here, since a much larger clone lies one base away. V is TRBV7-2 and J is TRBJ2-2; D uncertain. CDR1 SGHTA and CDR2 FQGNSA come from the germline V gene. The CDR3 is 14 residues long. CDR3 in DNA: TGTGCCAGCTGCTTAGGCCCACGCGGCGGGGAGCTGTTTTTT. It translates to CASCLGPRGGELFF.

The CDR3 region has the DNA TGTGCCAGCAGATCAGGGGGGTTGAACACTGAAGCTTTCTTT. Translation gives CASRSGGLNTEAFF. The chain is built from TRBV27 and TRBJ1-1, with TRBD1 matching 7 bases. This CDR3 is built from 14 residues. The V gene's germline CDR1 is MNHEY and CDR2 SMNVEV (reference sequence). V gave up 6 bases and J gave up 0 bases; unmatched junction bases: 4.

The V gene is TRBV19, the J gene TRBJ1-5, with D uncertain. CDR1 and CDR2 from the germline V gene are LNHDA and SQIVND (reference sequence). Trimming removed 7 bases from V and 2 bases from J, with 15 bases in between. There are 15 residues in the CDR3. The DNA of the CDR3 is TGTGCCAGTACCCCATTGGAGGAAGGCAATCAGCCCCAGCATTTT. This encodes CASTPLEEGNQPQHF. The full variable domain, its missing parts supplied by reference TRBV19 and TRBJ1-5, is DGGITQSPKYLFRKEGQNVTLSCEQNLNHDAMYWYRQDPGQGLRLIYYSQIVNDFQKGDIAEGYSVSREKKESFPLTVTSAQKNPTAFYLCASTPLEEGNQPQHFGDGTRLSIL.

There are a few counts of this clonotype. This sequence joins TRBV11-2 and TRBJ1-4; no clear D gene. V was pared by 6 bases and J by 4 bases, with 12 bases between. The length of the CDR3 is 14 residues. Per germline, CDR1 SGHAT and CDR2 FQNNGV. The CDR3 bases are TGTGCCAGCAGGGAGATGGGAGTTAATGAAAAACTGTTTTTT. Amino acids: CASREMGVNEKLFF.

The sample holds a few counts of this clonotype. The CDR3 region has the DNA TGTGCCAGTACTAAGGGGAGGTACGGCTACACCTTC. The encoded protein is CASTKGRYGYTF. The chain recombines TRBV19 with TRBJ1-2, with D maybe TRBD1 (5 bases). The CDR3 runs to 12 residues. V was trimmed by 7 bases and J by 8 bases, leaving 14 bases between them. CDR1 is LNHDA and CDR2 is SQIVND in the germline V gene (reference sequence). Drawing the rest from reference TRBV19 and TRBJ1-2, the complete variable domain is DGGITQSPKYLFRKEGQNVTLSCEQNLNHDAMYWYRQDPGQGLRLIYYSQIVNDFQKGDIAEGYSVSREKKESFPLTVTSAQKNPTAFYLCASTKGRYGYTFGSGTRLTVV.

This clonotype was seen a handful of times. The chain combines TRBV12-3 or TRBV12-4 with TRBJ1-1; no firm D call. Trimming pared 6 bases from V and 8 bases from J, leaving 16 bases between. There are 13 residues in the CDR3. The CDR3 DNA sequence: TGTGCCAGCAGCCGAGCTCCAAGGGAGGAAGCTTTCTTT. Protein: CASSRAPREEAFF.

This clonotype was detected only a few times. The chain is built from TRBV15 and TRBJ2-1; D may be TRBD1 (5 bases). CDR1 is LNHNV and CDR2 is YYDKDF in the germline V gene (reference sequence). This CDR3 spans 14 amino acids. V was shortened by 5 bases and J by 10 bases, with 18 bases between the two germline ends. Here the CDR3 DNA reads TGTGCCACCAGCTCGGGCAGGGCCCAACGGGAGCAGTTCTTC. It yields the protein CATSSGRAQREQFF.

The V call is TRBV6-2 or TRBV6-3, the J call TRBJ2-1; D may be TRBD1 (6 bases). Germline assignment: CDR1 MNHEY and CDR2 SVGEGT. CDR3 size: 15 residues. V was clipped by 2 bases and J by 5 bases, with 13 bases between them. CDR3 sequence reads: CASSYLGTRNNEQFF. The CDR3 DNA reads as TGTGCCAGCAGTTACCTGGGGACACGCAACAATGAGCAGTTCTTC.

The V call is TRBV4-1, the J call TRBJ2-7; D is undetermined. The germline V gene encodes CDR1 MGHRA and CDR2 YSYEKL. The germline V and J ends were trimmed by 1 base and 0 bases, with 10 bases remaining between them. This CDR3 contains 15 residues. The CDR3 region has the DNA TGCGCCAGCAGCCAAGGAAGGTCGAGCTCCTACGAGCAGTACGTC. Its translation: CASSQGRSSSYEQYV.

This clonotype occurred a few times. The chain uses TRBV29-1 and TRBJ1-2; no definite D call. The CDR3 is 13 amino acids. The V gene lost 4 bases and the J gene lost 3 bases, with 12 bases spanning the gap. Germline-derived CDR1 and CDR2 are SQVTM and ANQGSEA. CDR3 DNA: TGCAGCGTTGGTAGGGCTCTCCACTATGGCTACACCTTC. This sequence encodes CSVGRALHYGYTF.